This TCR beta chain was sequenced for a study of T cells in narcolepsy (dated by TCRdb to the late 2010s). For context, the study as a whole: The study enrolled patients with narcolepsy type 1 or type 2 (NT1, NT2) together with healthy control donors. Autoreactive T cells targeting hypocretin neuron self-antigens (hypocretin, TRIB2) were sought in narcolepsy patients, and TCR Vbeta sequencing was used to track clonotypes in blood and CSF.

The protocol used for the library was the immunoSEQ multiplex PCR assay. In TCRdb, the immuneACCESS table is reduced to in-frame sequences with V and J assigned. These tables do not hold every clone; where another copy was compared, an unresolved V gene accounts for under half, and the others remain unexplained. The sample has tens of thousands of clones on record, about 92% of them singletons. More than 0.9% of the sample comes from the top ten. As regards this clone: Its target antigen remains unknown. No base quality information exists; no much larger clone differs at one position.

For TCR Vbeta sequencing, memory CD4+ T cells were sorted ex vivo from the peripheral blood of narcolepsy patients and healthy controls. Reading the germline V gene gives CDR1 SGHVS and CDR2 FQNEAQ. Relative to germline, V is 5 bases shorter and J is 0 bases shorter, with 9 bases between their ends. The CDR3 starts with the cysteine, ends with the phenylalanine, and has 14 residues. Here the CDR3 DNA is all that survives: 42 bases in frame from base 1. Overall study outcomes, separate from this receptor: HCRT-specific and TRIB2-specific autoreactive clonotypes were highlighted in plots that compared CD4+ T cell clonotypes in CSF versus blood from the same patient. Patients and controls had similar numbers of sequenced blood memory CD4+ clonotypes, with averages of approximately 40,000 in patients and 33,354 in controls. Autoreactive clonotypes were reported to be detected serially in the blood of the same patients and of different patients, but not in the blood of healthy controls. No sequences matching autoreactive T cell clones were present in some of the blood memory CD4+ repertoires from patients and controls.

The sample was CD45RA- memory CD4+ T cells from PBMCs. The intended sense of this specimen's cell subset or site label: memory T cells sorted ex vivo from peripheral blood. The sequence was obtained from a human donor with narcolepsy. The chain is encoded by TRBV7-8 joined to TRBJ2-3; the D gene is unclear. CDR3 protein: CASSTPPSTDTQYF. The DNA reads as follows: TGTGCCAGCAGCACCCCCCCTAGCACAGATACGCAGTATTTT.